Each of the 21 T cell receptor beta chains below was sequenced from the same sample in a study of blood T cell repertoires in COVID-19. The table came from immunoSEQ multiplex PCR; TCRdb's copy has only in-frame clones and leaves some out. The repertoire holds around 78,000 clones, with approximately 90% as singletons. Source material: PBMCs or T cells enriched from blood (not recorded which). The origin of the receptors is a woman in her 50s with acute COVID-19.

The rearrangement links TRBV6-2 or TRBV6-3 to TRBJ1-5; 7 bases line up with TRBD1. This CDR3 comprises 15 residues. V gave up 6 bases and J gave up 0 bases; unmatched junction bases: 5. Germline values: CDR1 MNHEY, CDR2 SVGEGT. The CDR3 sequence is CASSLDRYSNQPQHF. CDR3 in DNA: TGTGCCAGCAGCCTGGACAGGTATAGCAATCAGCCCCAGCATTTT.

The CDR3 DNA reads TGTGCCATCAGTGAGACAGGCCAAGAGACCCAGTACTTC. It translates to CAISETGQETQYF. The chain couples TRBV10-3 to TRBJ2-5, with D possibly being TRBD1 (5 bases). Germline lookup yields CDR1 ENHRY and CDR2 SYGVKD. Trimming cost V 2 bases and J 1 base, with 5 bases left between them. The CDR3 extends over 13 amino acids.

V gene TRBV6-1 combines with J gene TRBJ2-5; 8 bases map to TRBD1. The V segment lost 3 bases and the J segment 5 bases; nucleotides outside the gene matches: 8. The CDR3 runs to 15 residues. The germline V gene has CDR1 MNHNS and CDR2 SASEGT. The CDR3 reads CASSDQGARGETQYF. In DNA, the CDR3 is TGTGCCAGCAGTGACCAGGGGGCGCGCGGGGAGACCCAGTACTTC.

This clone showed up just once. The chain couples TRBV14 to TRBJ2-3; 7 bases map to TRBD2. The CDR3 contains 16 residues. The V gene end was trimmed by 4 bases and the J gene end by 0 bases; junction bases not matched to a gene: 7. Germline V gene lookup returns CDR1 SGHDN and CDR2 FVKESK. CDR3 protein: CASSRGSGLSTDTQYF. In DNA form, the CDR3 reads TGTGCCAGCAGCCGAGGGTCGGGACTAAGCACAGATACGCAGTATTTT.

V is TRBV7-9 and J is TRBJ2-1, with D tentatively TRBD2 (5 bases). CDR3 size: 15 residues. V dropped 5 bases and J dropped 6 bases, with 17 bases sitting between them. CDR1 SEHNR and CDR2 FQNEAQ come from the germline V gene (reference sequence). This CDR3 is CASSRSARSANEQFF. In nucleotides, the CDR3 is TGTGCCAGCAGCCGTAGCGCGAGATCCGCCAATGAGCAGTTCTTC. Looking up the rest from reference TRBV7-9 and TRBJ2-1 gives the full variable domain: DTGVSQNPRHKITKRGQNVTFRCDPISEHNRLYWYRQTLGQGPEFLTYFQNEAQLEKSRLLSDRFSAERPKGSFSTLEIQRTEQGDSAMYLCASSRSARSANEQFFGPGTRLTVL.

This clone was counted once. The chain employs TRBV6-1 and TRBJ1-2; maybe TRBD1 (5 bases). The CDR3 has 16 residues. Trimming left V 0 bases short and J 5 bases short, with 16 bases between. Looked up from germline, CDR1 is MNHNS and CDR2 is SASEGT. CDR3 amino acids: CASSEALGSRTYGYTF. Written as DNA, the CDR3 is TGTGCCAGCAGTGAAGCCCTAGGGTCTCGGACATATGGCTACACCTTC.

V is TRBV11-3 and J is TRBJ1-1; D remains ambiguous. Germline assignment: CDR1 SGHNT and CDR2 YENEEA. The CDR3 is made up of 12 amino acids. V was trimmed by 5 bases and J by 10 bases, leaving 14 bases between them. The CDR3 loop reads CASSGLAGRAFF. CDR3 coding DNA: TGTGCCAGCAGCGGACTAGCGGGGAGAGCTTTCTTT.

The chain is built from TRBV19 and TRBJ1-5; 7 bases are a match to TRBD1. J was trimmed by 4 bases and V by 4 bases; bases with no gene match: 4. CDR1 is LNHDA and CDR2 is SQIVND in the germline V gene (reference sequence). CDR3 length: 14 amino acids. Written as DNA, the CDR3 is TGTGCCAGTAGTAAGACAGGGTTTAATCAGCCCCAGCATTTT. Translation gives CASSKTGFNQPQHF.

CDR3 residues: CASSVEGQDYGYTF. CDR3 coding DNA: TGTGCCAGCAGCGTAGAGGGACAGGACTATGGCTACACCTTC. The rearrangement links TRBV9 to TRBJ1-2, with 8 bases that match TRBD1. Germline CDR1 SGDLS, CDR2 YYNGEE. J lost 3 bases, V lost 0 bases, and 1 base had no gene match. The CDR3 covers 14 residues.

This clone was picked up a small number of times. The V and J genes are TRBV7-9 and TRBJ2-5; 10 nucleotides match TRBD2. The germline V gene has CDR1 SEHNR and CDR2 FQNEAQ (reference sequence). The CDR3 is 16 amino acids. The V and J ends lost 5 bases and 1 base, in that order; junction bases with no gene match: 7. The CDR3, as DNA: TGTGCCAGCAGCGGACGGACTAGCGGACTCCAAGAGACCCAGTACTTC. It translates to CASSGRTSGLQETQYF.

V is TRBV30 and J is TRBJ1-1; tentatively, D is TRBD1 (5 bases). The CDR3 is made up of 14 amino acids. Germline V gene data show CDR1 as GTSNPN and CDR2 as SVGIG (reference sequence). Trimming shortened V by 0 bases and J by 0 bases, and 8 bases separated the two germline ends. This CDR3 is CAWSVGHLNTEAFF. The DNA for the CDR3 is TGTGCCTGGAGTGTAGGACACTTGAACACTGAAGCTTTCTTT.

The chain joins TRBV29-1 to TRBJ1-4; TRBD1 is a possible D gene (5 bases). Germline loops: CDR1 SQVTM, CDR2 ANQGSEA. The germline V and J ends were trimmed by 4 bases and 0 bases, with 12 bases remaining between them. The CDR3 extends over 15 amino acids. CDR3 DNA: TGCAGCGTTGGAGTGGGGCTAACAACTAATGAAAAACTGTTTTTT. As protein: CSVGVGLTTNEKLFF. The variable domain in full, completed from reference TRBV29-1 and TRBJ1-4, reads SAVISQKPSRDICQRGTSLTIQCQVDSQVTMMFWYRQQPGQSLTLIATANQGSEATYESGFVIDKFPISRPNLTFSTLTVSNMSPEDSSIYLCSVGVGLTTNEKLFFGSGTQLSVL.

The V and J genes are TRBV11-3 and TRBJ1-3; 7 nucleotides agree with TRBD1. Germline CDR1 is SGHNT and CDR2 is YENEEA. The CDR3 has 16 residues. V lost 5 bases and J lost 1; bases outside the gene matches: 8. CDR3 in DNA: TGTGCCAGCAGCCCTAACCTCAGGGGGTCTGGAAACACCATATATTTT. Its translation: CASSPNLRGSGNTIYF.

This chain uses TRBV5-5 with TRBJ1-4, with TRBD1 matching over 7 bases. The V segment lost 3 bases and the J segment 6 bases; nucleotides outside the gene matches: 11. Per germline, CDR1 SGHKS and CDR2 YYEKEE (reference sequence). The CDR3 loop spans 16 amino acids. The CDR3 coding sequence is TGTGCCAGCAGCTCGAAATACAGACAGGGAGATGAAAAACTGTTTTTT. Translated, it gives CASSSKYRQGDEKLFF.

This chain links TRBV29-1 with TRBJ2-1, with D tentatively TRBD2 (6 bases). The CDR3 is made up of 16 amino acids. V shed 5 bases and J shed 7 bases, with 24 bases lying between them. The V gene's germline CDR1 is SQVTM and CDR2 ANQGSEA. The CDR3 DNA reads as TGCAGCGTTCTCTTAGTCGGGACTGTCAAAGGTAATGAGCAGTTCTTC. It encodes CSVLLVGTVKGNEQFF.

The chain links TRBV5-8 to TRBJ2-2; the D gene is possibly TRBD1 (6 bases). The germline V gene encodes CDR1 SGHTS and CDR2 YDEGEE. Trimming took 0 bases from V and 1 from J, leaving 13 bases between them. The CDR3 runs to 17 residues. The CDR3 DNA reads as TGTGCCAGCAGCTTGGCCAAGGACAGCTTGAACACCGGGGAGCTGTTTTTT. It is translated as CASSLAKDSLNTGELFF.

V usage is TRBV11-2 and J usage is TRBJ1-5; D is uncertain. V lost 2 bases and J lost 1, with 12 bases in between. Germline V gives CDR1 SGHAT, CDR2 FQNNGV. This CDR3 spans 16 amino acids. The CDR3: CASSLLSGGSNQPQHF. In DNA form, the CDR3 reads TGTGCCAGCAGCTTATTGTCGGGCGGGAGCAATCAGCCCCAGCATTTT.

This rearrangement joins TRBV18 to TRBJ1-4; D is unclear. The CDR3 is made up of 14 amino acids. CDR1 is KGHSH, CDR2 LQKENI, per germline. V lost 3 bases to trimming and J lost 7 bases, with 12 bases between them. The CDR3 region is CASSPGVPAEKLFF. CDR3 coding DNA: TGTGCCAGCTCACCCGGGGTCCCTGCTGAAAAACTGTTTTTT.

The DNA for the CDR3 is TGTGCCAGCACCGGCCTGAGCGGGACTTTCTACAATGAGCAGTTCTTC. It is translated as CASTGLSGTFYNEQFF. The chain recombines TRBV3-1 (or the pseudogene TRBV3-2) with TRBJ2-1, with TRBD2 matching over 7 bases. Germline V gives CDR1 LGHDT, CDR2 YNNKEL (reference sequence). The CDR3 loop spans 16 amino acids. V was clipped by 7 bases and J by 3 bases; unmatched bases: 12.

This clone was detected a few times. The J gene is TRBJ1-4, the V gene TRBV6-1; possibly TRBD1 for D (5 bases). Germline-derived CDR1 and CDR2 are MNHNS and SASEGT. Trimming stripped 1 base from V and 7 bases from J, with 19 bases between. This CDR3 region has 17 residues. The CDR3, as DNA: TGTGCCAGCAGTGAAGGTGTTAGAGAAGGGGATAGTGAAAAACTGTTTTTT. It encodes CASSEGVREGDSEKLFF.

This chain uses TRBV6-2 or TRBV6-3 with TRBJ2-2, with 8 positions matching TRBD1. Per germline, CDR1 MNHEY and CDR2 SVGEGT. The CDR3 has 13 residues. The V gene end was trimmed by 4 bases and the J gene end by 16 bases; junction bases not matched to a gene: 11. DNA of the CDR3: TGTGCCAGCAGTTCACATACCGAGGGACAGGAGTTTTTT. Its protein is CASSSHTEGQEFF.